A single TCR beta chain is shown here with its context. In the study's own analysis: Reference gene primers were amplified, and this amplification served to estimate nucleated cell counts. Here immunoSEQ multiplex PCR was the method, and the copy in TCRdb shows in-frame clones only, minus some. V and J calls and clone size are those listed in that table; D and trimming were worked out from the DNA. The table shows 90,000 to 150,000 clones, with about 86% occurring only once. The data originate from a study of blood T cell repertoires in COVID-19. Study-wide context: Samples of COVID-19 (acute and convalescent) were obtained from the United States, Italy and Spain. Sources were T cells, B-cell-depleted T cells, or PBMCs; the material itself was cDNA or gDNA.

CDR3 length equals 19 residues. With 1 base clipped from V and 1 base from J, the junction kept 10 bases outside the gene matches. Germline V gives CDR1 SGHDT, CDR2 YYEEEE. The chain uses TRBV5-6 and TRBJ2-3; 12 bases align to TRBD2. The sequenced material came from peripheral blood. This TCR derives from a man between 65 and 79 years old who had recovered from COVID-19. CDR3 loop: CASSLFGTSGSRGTDTQYF. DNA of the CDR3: TGTGCCAGCAGCTTGTTCGGGACTAGCGGGTCGAGAGGCACAGATACGCAGTATTTT.